This T cell receptor beta chain was identified during a study of blood T cells in healthy people across ages. Primers used in a second PCR of about 6 to 11 cycles were a sample-barcoded 5' primer and a J-beta primer mix. TCRdb redid the calling of the 5' RACE reads with MiXCR, one entry per CDR3 protein. The sample records roughly 1.6 million distinct CDR3 sequences, roughly a third being singletons. Germline CDR1 is DFQATT and CDR2 is SNEGSKA (reference sequence). The V gene end was trimmed by 4 bases and the J gene end by 5 bases; junction bases not matched to a gene: 6. The CDR3 has 13 residues. Input material: blood. This sequence joins TRBV20-1 and TRBJ2-7, with 9 nucleotides matching TRBD1. The receptor was derived from a woman aged 25 to 39 in good health. CDR3 region: CSATGTGNHEQYF. The CDR3 DNA follows: TGCAGTGCTACAGGGACAGGGAATCACGAGCAGTACTTC.